These 29 T cell receptor beta chains were sequenced from one sample in a study of blood T cell repertoires in COVID-19. Data came from immunoSEQ multiplex PCR; TCRdb stores just in-frame clones and leaves some out. This table has 60,000 to 65,000 clones, 78% appearing once. Material: peripheral blood. These receptors all come from a man between 60 and 70 years old with COVID-19, enrolled during active disease.

Here the CDR3 DNA reads TGTGCCAGCAGCAAAGTAGCCCGTTTCAGGGGAGAACGATCACCCCTCCACTTT. Translation gives CASSKVARFRGERSPLHF. The chain links TRBV21-1 to TRBJ1-6; no DNA check was done on the table's D call, TRBD1. TRBV21-1 has pseudogene status. This CDR3 spans 18 amino acids.

The chain couples TRBV24-1 to TRBJ2-7, with TRBD1 matching over 8 bases. Germline V gene sequence: CDR1 KGHDR, CDR2 SFDVKD. V dropped 4 bases and J dropped 1; count of bases not matched to a gene: 5. CDR3 length: 15 residues. CDR3 DNA sequence: TGTGCCACCAGTGACGGGACAGGACTATCCTACGAGCAGTACTTC. Translating gives CATSDGTGLSYEQYF.

A few counts support this clone. V is TRBV5-4 and J is TRBJ2-1; D unresolved. V was pared by 2 bases and J by 13 bases, with 10 bases between. The CDR3 totals 11 residues. Germline lookup yields CDR1 SGHNT and CDR2 YYREEE (reference sequence). The DNA for the CDR3 is TGTGCCAGCAGCTTAGCCCGAGAACAGTTCTTC. This sequence encodes CASSLAREQFF.

The J gene is TRBJ1-3, the V gene TRBV6-5; the D gene is possibly TRBD1 (6 bases). The CDR3 consists of 15 residues. Trimming cost V 7 bases and J 4 bases, with 17 bases left between them. CDR1 is MNHEY and CDR2 is SVGAGI in the germline V gene. The CDR3 nucleotides read TGTGCCAGCATTCCGGCGGGGGCGCGGGGAAACACCATATATTTT. It yields the protein CASIPAGARGNTIYF.

The genes are TRBV5-3 and TRBJ2-7, with 10 bases lining up with TRBD1. TRBV5-3 is marked as an open reading frame, function uncertain. The CDR3 spans 14 residues. The V gene end was trimmed by 4 bases and the J gene end by 6 bases; junction bases not matched to a gene: 7. The CDR3 sequence: CARSPRTGGTEQYF. CDR3 nucleotides: TGTGCCAGAAGCCCCAGGACAGGGGGAACCGAGCAGTACTTC.

The rearrangement uses TRBV19 and TRBJ2-5; maybe TRBD2 (5 bases). CDR1 and CDR2 (germline): LNHDA, SQIVND (reference sequence). V was cut by 4 bases and J by 5 bases, with 20 bases left in between. The CDR3 loop spans 16 amino acids. CDR3 protein: CASSTIWTEGQETQYF. The CDR3 region has the DNA TGTGCCAGTAGTACAATATGGACCGAGGGTCAGGAGACCCAGTACTTC.

This chain connects TRBV19 to TRBJ1-5; D might be TRBD1 (5 bases). Per germline, CDR1 LNHDA and CDR2 SQIVND (reference sequence). The ends were cut back, 9 bases at V and 6 bases at J, with 21 bases in the middle. The CDR3 consists of 15 residues. CDR3 protein: CASSRLGGTGQPQHF. In DNA form, the CDR3 reads TGTGCCAGCTCGCGTTTGGGAGGGACGGGTCAGCCCCAGCATTTT. Looking up the rest from reference TRBV19 and TRBJ1-5 gives the full variable domain: DGGITQSPKYLFRKEGQNVTLSCEQNLNHDAMYWYRQDPGQGLRLIYYSQIVNDFQKGDIAEGYSVSREKKESFPLTVTSAQKNPTAFYLCASSRLGGTGQPQHFGDGTRLSIL.

The J gene is TRBJ2-3, the V gene TRBV3-1 (or the pseudogene TRBV3-2), with 8 bases that match TRBD1. Germline V gene lookup returns CDR1 LGHDT and CDR2 YNNKEL (reference sequence). Trimming removed 4 bases from V and 5 bases from J; junction bases left unmatched: 5. The length of the CDR3 is 14 residues. The CDR3: CASSRDRRLDTQYF. CDR3 nucleotides: TGTGCCAGCAGCCGGGACAGGAGGCTAGATACGCAGTATTTT.

The V call is TRBV3-1 (or the pseudogene TRBV3-2), the J call TRBJ2-1; 9 nucleotides match TRBD2. Germline assignment: CDR1 LGHDT and CDR2 YNNKEL (reference sequence). The CDR3 spans 17 residues. J lost 2 bases, V lost 6 bases, and 11 bases had no gene match. The CDR3 spells CASRRGYSGSTYNEQFF. CDR3 nucleotides: TGTGCCAGCAGACGGGGTTATAGCGGGAGCACCTACAATGAGCAGTTCTTC.

The chain is built from TRBV3-1 (or the pseudogene TRBV3-2) and TRBJ2-5; 7 bases are shared with TRBD2. V was pared by 2 bases and J by 7 bases, with 1 base of the junction left unmatched. CDR3 size: 12 residues. Per the germline V gene, CDR1 is LGHDT and CDR2 is YNNKEL (reference sequence). Here the CDR3 reads CASSQSSGTQYF. CDR3 nucleotide sequence: TGTGCCAGCAGCCAATCTAGCGGGACCCAGTACTTC.

The gene calls are TRBV12-3 or TRBV12-4 and TRBJ2-5; possible D gene TRBD2, 5 bases. The CDR3 is 13 amino acids. Trimming pared 6 bases from V and 2 bases from J, leaving 10 bases between. This chain's CDR3 is CASRVRGQETQYF. Written as DNA, the CDR3 is TGTGCCAGCAGAGTACGAGGGCAAGAGACCCAGTACTTC.

The chain carries TRBV2 and TRBJ2-3; the D gene is possibly TRBD2 (6 bases). This CDR3 is 15 amino acids long. The V end lost 8 bases, the J end lost 0 bases, and 15 bases lay between the germline ends. Germline values: CDR1 SNHLY, CDR2 FYNNEI. The CDR3 region has the DNA TGTGCCAGCCAGTCGGAGGGGACTAGCACAGATACGCAGTATTTT. Amino acid sequence: CASQSEGTSTDTQYF.

V is TRBV5-1 and J is TRBJ1-1; tentatively, D is TRBD1 (6 bases). Germline V gene sequence: CDR1 SGHRS, CDR2 YFSETQ. Trimming took 0 bases from V and 3 from J, leaving 6 bases between them. The CDR3 consists of 13 residues. DNA for the CDR3: TGCGCCAGCAGCTTGGGGACAGACACTGAAGCTTTCTTT. This codes for CASSLGTDTEAFF.

The chain carries TRBV11-3 and TRBJ2-1; D is undetermined. In germline, CDR1 is SGHNT, CDR2 YENEEA. V was clipped by 5 bases and J by 4 bases, with 12 bases between them. The CDR3 contains 14 residues. In nucleotides, the CDR3 is TGTGCCAGCAGCCTTCAGAGCGAGTACAATGAGCAGTTCTTC. Protein sequence: CASSLQSEYNEQFF.

CDR3 sequence (DNA): TGTGCCAGCATCAAGGGACAGGGGGGCACTGAAGCTTTCTTT. It specifies CASIKGQGGTEAFF. This rearrangement joins TRBV6-5 to TRBJ1-1; 11 bases fit TRBD1. Germline V lookup: CDR1 MNHEY, CDR2 SVGAGI. The junction had 5 bases not matched to a gene; V was cut back by 7 bases and J by 4 bases. This CDR3 is 14 amino acids long.

CDR3 sequence: CAWSSPIRHRNTEAFF. CDR3 coding DNA: TGTGCCTGGAGTTCACCAATCAGACATCGAAACACTGAAGCTTTCTTT. The rearrangement joins TRBV30 to TRBJ1-1; no reliable D call. CDR1 and CDR2 from the germline V gene are GTSNPN and SVGIG (reference sequence). This CDR3 contains 16 residues. V was cut by 2 bases and J by 2 bases, with 18 bases left in between.

The J gene is TRBJ2-5, the V gene TRBV9, with unresolved D. The CDR3 length is 15 residues. V was trimmed by 0 bases and J by 1 base, leaving 10 bases between them. Per the germline V gene, CDR1 is SGDLS and CDR2 is YYNGEE. The chain's CDR3 is CASSVGLRVQETQYF. DNA for the CDR3: TGTGCCAGCAGCGTAGGGCTACGGGTCCAAGAGACCCAGTACTTC. Together with reference TRBV9 and TRBJ2-5, the CDR3 gives the full variable domain: DSGVTQTPKHLITATGQRVTLRCSPRSGDLSVYWYQQSLDQGLQFLIQYYNGEERAKGNILERFSAQQFPDLHSELNLSSLELGDSALYFCASSVGLRVQETQYFGPGTRLLVL.

The DNA of the CDR3 is TGTGCCAGCACCAGACAGGGTCTGAATGGCTACACCTTC. Its protein is CASTRQGLNGYTF. V gene TRBV12-3 or TRBV12-4 combines with J gene TRBJ1-2; 7 bases agree with TRBD1. The CDR3 is 13 residues long. V shed 7 bases, J shed 6 bases, and the junction held 8 bases outside the gene matches.

This chain joins TRBV19 and TRBJ2-7; 9 nucleotides agree with TRBD2. The length of the CDR3 is 14 residues. V shed 5 bases, J shed 6 bases, and the junction held 8 bases outside the gene matches. CDR1 is LNHDA and CDR2 is SQIVND in the germline V gene (reference sequence). Written as DNA, the CDR3 is TGTGCCAGTAGTTTTAGCGGGAGCATCGGCGAGCAGTACTTC. Protein product: CASSFSGSIGEQYF.

Note on this clone: At one end the junction does not follow the germline gene, possibly because of a read error. The chain links TRBV28 to TRBJ2-7; 8 bases line up with TRBD1. CDR3 length: 13 amino acids. Germline V gives CDR1 MDHEN, CDR2 SYDVKM. CDR3 protein: CASRLSGGGEQYF. In nucleotides, the CDR3 is TGTGCCAGCAGATTATCAGGGGGCGGCGAGCAGTACTTC.

V usage is TRBV4-1 and J usage is TRBJ1-5; D call uncertain. The V end lost 2 bases, the J end lost 4 bases, and 9 bases lay between the germline ends. The CDR3 runs 14 residues. CDR1 is MGHRA, CDR2 YSYEKL, per germline. The CDR3 spells CASSQIVANQPQHF. In DNA, the CDR3 is TGCGCCAGCAGCCAAATAGTAGCGAATCAGCCCCAGCATTTT.

This clone was observed a handful of times. The chain joins TRBV7-9 to TRBJ1-5; perhaps TRBD1 as D (5 bases). This CDR3 is 15 amino acids long. From germline, CDR1 is SEHNR and CDR2 FQNEAQ (reference sequence). V was shortened by 3 bases and J by 0 bases, with 9 bases between the two germline ends. CDR3 sequence (DNA): TGTGCCAGCAGCTTGGGCGGGGGTAGCAATCAGCCCCAGCATTTT. Translated: CASSLGGGSNQPQHF.

The chain uses TRBV28 and TRBJ2-1; TRBD2 matches 14 bases. Germline trimming cut 5 bases from V and 7 bases from J; bases unmatched to any gene: 4. CDR1 and CDR2 from the germline V gene are MDHEN and SYDVKM. The CDR3 loop spans 15 amino acids. CDR3 loop: CASSEGLAGVNEQFF. CDR3 nucleotides: TGTGCCAGCAGTGAGGGACTAGCGGGGGTAAATGAGCAGTTCTTC. Filled out from reference TRBV28 and TRBJ2-1, the complete variable domain reads DVKVTQSSRYLVKRTGEKVFLECVQDMDHENMFWYRQDPGLGLRLIYFSYDVKMKEKGDIPEGYSVSREKKERFSLILESASTNQTSMYLCASSEGLAGVNEQFFGPGTRLTVL.

This chain connects TRBV19 to TRBJ1-6; 9 bases line up with TRBD1. The CDR3 has 13 amino acids. J was trimmed by 10 bases and V by 6 bases; bases with no gene match: 4. Per germline, CDR1 LNHDA and CDR2 SQIVND (reference sequence). CDR3 sequence (DNA): TGTGCCAGTAGCGGGACAGGGCGATCACCCCTCCACTTT. Amino acid sequence: CASSGTGRSPLHF.

V and J are TRBV6-1 and TRBJ2-7; tentative D call: TRBD1 (5 bases). V was clipped by 1 base and J by 4 bases, with 14 bases between them. CDR1 and CDR2 (germline): MNHNS, SASEGT. The CDR3 consists of 15 residues. The CDR3 nucleotides are TGTGCCAGCAGTGAAGATGGGCAGGGCGAGTACGAGCAGTACTTC. Protein: CASSEDGQGEYEQYF.

The chain recombines TRBV9 with TRBJ1-2; 7 bases map to TRBD1. Germline CDR1 and CDR2: SGDLS and YYNGEE. The CDR3 runs to 14 residues. V lost 3 bases to trimming and J lost 5 bases; unmatched junction nucleotides: 7. The CDR3 is CASSGDSRVYGYTF. CDR3 DNA: TGTGCCAGCAGCGGGGACAGCCGAGTATATGGCTACACCTTC.

This clone appeared a single time. The chain has TRBV7-3 and TRBJ2-7, with TRBD2 matching 7 bases. V was pared by 5 bases and J by 1 base, with 5 bases of the junction left unmatched. This CDR3 comprises 14 residues. CDR1 SGHTA and CDR2 FQGTGA come from the germline V gene. DNA for the CDR3: TGTGCCAGCAGCCCCACCGGGGGGTCCTACGAGCAGTACTTC. This codes for CASSPTGGSYEQYF.

V usage is TRBV23-1 and J usage is TRBJ2-7; 7 positions agree with TRBD2. TRBV23-1 is an open reading frame, and its role is uncertain. Trimming removed 2 bases from V and 6 bases from J; junction bases left unmatched: 10. This CDR3 contains 15 residues. Here the CDR3 reads CASSQRREKGLEQYF. In DNA form, the CDR3 reads TGCGCCAGCAGTCAAAGGCGGGAGAAAGGGCTCGAGCAGTACTTC.

The chain uses TRBV5-1 and TRBJ2-7; D call uncertain. There are 15 residues in the CDR3. The ends were cut back, 5 bases at V and 0 bases at J, with 15 bases in the middle. The germline V gene encodes CDR1 SGHRS and CDR2 YFSETQ. DNA for the CDR3: TGCGCCAGCAGTCCGCGCGGCCAGAGCTCCTACGAGCAGTACTTC. Amino acid sequence: CASSPRGQSSYEQYF.